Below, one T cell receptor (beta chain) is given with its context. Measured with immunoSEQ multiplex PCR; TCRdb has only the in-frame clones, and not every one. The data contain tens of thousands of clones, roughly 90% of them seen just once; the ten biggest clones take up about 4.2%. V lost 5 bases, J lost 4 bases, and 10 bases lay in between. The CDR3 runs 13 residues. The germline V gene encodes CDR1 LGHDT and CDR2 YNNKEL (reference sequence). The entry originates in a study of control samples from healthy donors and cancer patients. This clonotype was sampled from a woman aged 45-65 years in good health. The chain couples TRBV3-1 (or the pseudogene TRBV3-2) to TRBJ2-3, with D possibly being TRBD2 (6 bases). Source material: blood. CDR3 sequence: CASSFPGADTQYF. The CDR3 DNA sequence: TGTGCCAGCAGCTTCCCGGGGGCAGATACGCAGTATTTT.